The sequence of this TCR beta chain was determined in a study of Graves' ophthalmopathy and Graves' hyperthyroidism. Overall study findings and caveats: Most thyroid-expanded clonotypes exceeding 0.001 frequency were also found in blood. The model predicted ophthalmopathy progression with 65% to 71% sensitivity and approximately 72% specificity. A 13-signature model separated ophthalmopathy from stable hyperthyroidism, reaching roughly 85% sensitivity and less than 82% specificity cross-validated.

This clonotype was recorded many times. The antigen is unknown. CDR1 SQVTM and CDR2 ANQGSEA come from the germline V gene. V lost 5 bases, J lost 3 bases, and 6 bases stayed unmatched. The CDR3 is made up of 13 amino acids. Orbital computed tomography and thyroid ultrasound, along with TRAb, serum thyroxine and clinical symptoms, underpinned diagnosis. Beta-chain TCR CDR3 regions were amplified from RNA transcripts. RT-PCR with HTBI primers came first, then second-round multiplex PCR. TCRdb redid the calling of the multiplex PCR reads with MiXCR, one entry per CDR3 protein. The sample has over a million distinct CDR3 sequences; 36% are singletons.

The sequence derives from an adult man with Graves' hyperthyroidism. Sequenced input: peripheral blood or thyroid tissue (not recorded which). The chain recombines TRBV29-1 with TRBJ2-7, with TRBD1 matching over 8 bases. CDR3 loop: CSVYDRGRYEQYF. The CDR3 DNA follows: TGCAGCGTTTATGACAGGGGTCGCTACGAGCAGTACTTC.